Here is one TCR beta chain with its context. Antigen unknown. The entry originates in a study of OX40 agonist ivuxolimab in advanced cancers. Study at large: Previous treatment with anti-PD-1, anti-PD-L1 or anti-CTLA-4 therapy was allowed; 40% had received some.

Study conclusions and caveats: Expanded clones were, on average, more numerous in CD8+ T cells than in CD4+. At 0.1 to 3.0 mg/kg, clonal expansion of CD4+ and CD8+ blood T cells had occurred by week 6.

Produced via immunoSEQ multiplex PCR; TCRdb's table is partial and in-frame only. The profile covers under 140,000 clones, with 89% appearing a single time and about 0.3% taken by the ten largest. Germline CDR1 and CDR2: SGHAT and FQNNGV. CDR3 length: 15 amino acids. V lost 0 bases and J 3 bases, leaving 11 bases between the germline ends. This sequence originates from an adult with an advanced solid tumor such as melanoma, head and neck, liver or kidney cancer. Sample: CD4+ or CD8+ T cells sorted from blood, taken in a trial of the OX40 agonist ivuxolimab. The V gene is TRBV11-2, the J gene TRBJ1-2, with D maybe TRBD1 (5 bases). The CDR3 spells CASSLDQVTDYGYTF. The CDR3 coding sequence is TGTGCCAGCAGCTTAGATCAAGTGACAGACTATGGCTACACCTTC.